The T cell receptor beta chain under discussion was sequenced for a study of blood T cell repertoires in COVID-19. Assay: immunoSEQ multiplex PCR; the TCRdb copy retains only in-frame clones and omits some. The table shows some 42,000 clones, with around four fifths occurring only once. The CDR3 runs 17 residues. Per the germline V gene, CDR1 is LGHDT and CDR2 is YNNKEL (reference sequence). V gave up 0 bases and J gave up 10 bases; unmatched junction bases: 14. The material sequenced was peripheral blood. This chain connects TRBV3-1 (or the pseudogene TRBV3-2) to TRBJ2-3, with 9 bases matching TRBD2. The source is a man in his fifties with active COVID-19. DNA for the CDR3: TGTGCCAGCAGCCAAGATTGGGGGTTACTAGCGGGTAACTCGCAGTATTTT. Translation: CASSQDWGLLAGNSQYF.